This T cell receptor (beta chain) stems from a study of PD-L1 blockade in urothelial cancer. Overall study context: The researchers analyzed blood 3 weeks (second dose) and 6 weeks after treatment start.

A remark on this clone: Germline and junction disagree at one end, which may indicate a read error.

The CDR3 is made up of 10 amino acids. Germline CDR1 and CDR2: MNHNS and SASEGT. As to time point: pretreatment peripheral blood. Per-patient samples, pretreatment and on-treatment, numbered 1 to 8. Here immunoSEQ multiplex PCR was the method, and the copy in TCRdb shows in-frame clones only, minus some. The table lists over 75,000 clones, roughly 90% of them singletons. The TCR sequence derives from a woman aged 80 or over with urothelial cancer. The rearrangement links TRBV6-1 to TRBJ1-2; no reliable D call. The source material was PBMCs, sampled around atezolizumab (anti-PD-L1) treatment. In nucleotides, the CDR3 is TGTGCCAGCAGTTCGCGGGATTCTTCCTTC. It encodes CASSSRDSSF.